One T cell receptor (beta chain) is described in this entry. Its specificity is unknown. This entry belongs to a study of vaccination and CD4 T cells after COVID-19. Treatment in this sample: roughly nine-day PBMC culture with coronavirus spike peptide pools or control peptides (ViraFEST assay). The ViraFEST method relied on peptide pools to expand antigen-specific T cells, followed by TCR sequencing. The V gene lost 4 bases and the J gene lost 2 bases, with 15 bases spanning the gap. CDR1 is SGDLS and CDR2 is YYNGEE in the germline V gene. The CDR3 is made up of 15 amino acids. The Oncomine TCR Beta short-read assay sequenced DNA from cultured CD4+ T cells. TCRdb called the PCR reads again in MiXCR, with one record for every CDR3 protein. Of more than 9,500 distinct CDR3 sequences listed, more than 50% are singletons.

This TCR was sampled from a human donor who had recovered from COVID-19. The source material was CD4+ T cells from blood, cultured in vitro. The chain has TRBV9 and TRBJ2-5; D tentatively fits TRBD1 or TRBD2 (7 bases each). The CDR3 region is CASSRDSGVQETQYF. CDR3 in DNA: TGTGCCAGCAGCAGGGACAGCGGGGTGCAAGAGACCCAGTACTTC.